Given below is one TCR beta chain in context. Its antigen is unknown. This specimen belongs to a study of shared clonotypes between healthy human individuals. Assay used: immunoSEQ multiplex PCR; TCRdb lists only in-frame clones, some missing. The data show approximately 2,200,000 clones, 85% to 95% seen once. Findings of the study overall: Sampling was confined to blood; repertoires within tissues likely differ.

CD45RO negativity and positive selection for CCR7 defined naive CD8 cells, a population that excluded terminally differentiated effector memory CD45RA+ cells. Germline CDR1 and CDR2: SGHTA and FQGTGA. V lost 3 bases, J lost 5 bases, and 22 bases lay in between. The CDR3 is made up of 17 amino acids. The chain joins TRBV7-3 to TRBJ2-5, with D hard to call. The sequence was collected from a man aged 18 to 30 in good health. Some clones in this sample may be carry-over from other donors' samples. Sequencing used naive CD8+ T cells from PBMCs. The CDR3 DNA sequence: TGTGCCAGCAGCTTCCCAGGCCTACTTCCCCTCCGGGAGACCCAGTACTTC. As protein: CASSFPGLLPLRETQYF.